The rows below give T cell receptor beta chains drawn from one sample of a study of T cell changes during pregnancy in multiple sclerosis. Sequencing was performed with immunoSEQ multiplex PCR; in TCRdb, only in-frame clones are kept and a portion is missing. In the table there are 50,000 or so clones, 80% to 95% of which are singletons. The sequencing here drew on peripheral blood, taken in the third trimester of pregnancy. These receptors were taken from a female donor with multiple sclerosis, enrolled in a pregnancy study. The CDR3 runs from the conserved cysteine through the conserved F or W. Fields, in order: D gene, clone size, J gene, V gene, CDR3 DNA, CDR3 protein. D genes are given only for firm matches. Part of the rows lack a size; the others show once, few, many or a class for expanded clones.

D: TRBD1; size: -; J: TRBJ1-3; V: TRBV9; DNA: TGTGCCAGCAGCGTAGGGACAGGGGGCGTTATTACTGGAAACACCATATATTTT; CDR3: CASSVGTGGVITGNTIYF
D: TRBD2; size: -; J: TRBJ2-1; V: TRBV27; DNA: TGTGCCAGCAGTCCAGGACTAGAGGGTTACAATGAGCAGTTCTTC; CDR3: CASSPGLEGYNEQFF
D: -; size: -; J: TRBJ2-7; V: TRBV4-3; DNA: TGCGCCAGCAGCCCGAGGGGGGACAGCTCCTACGAGCAGTACTTC; CDR3: CASSPRGDSSYEQYF
D: -; size: few; J: TRBJ1-5; V: TRBV10-3; DNA: TGTGCCATCAGTGAGTCGGCGGGGGCTCGACAGCCCCAGCATTTT; CDR3: CAISESAGARQPQHF
D: TRBD2; size: -; J: TRBJ2-5; V: TRBV7-9; DNA: TGTGCCAGCAGCCTATCACTAGCGGGAGTAGAGACCCAGTACTTC; CDR3: CASSLSLAGVETQYF
D: -; size: -; J: TRBJ2-7; V: TRBV29-1; DNA: TGCAGCGTCCATAATGCGGGTTACGAGCAGTACTTC; CDR3: CSVHNAGYEQYF
D: TRBD2; size: -; J: TRBJ2-3; V: TRBV4-3; DNA: TGCGCCAGCAGCCAATCGGGGGGGAACACAGATACGCAGTATTTT; CDR3: CASSQSGGNTDTQYF
D: TRBD2; size: -; J: TRBJ2-1; V: TRBV7-2; DNA: TGTGCCAGCAGCTTAGCTGGTAGCGGGAGCGGCAATGAGCAGTTCTTC; CDR3: CASSLAGSGSGNEQFF
D: -; size: -; J: TRBJ2-7; V: TRBV6-1; DNA: TGTGCCAGCAGGGGACTCCAGCAGTCCTACGAGCAGTACTTC; CDR3: CASRGLQQSYEQYF
D: -; size: -; J: TRBJ2-3; V: TRBV6-5; DNA: TGTGCCAGCAGTTACTCCCCCGCACAGGATACGCAGTATTTT; CDR3: CASSYSPAQDTQYF
D: TRBD1; size: -; J: TRBJ2-1; V: TRBV19; DNA: TGTGCCAGTAGTATATCGAGTTCCGGGACAGGGGGCAGGCAGTTCTTC; CDR3: CASSISSSGTGGRQFF
D: TRBD1; size: -; J: TRBJ1-1; V: TRBV27; DNA: TGTGCCAGCAGTTGGGACAGGGGAAACACTGAAGCTTTCTTT; CDR3: CASSWDRGNTEAFF
D: TRBD2; size: -; J: TRBJ2-4; V: TRBV27; DNA: TGTGCCAGCAGACCTAGCGGATTCGGCAAAAACATTCAGTACTTC; CDR3: CASRPSGFGKNIQYF
D: TRBD2; size: -; J: TRBJ2-1; V: TRBV7-2; DNA: TGTGCCAGCAGCTCGGGGACTAGAAACAATGAGCAGTTCTTC; CDR3: CASSSGTRNNEQFF
D: -; size: -; J: TRBJ2-7; V: TRBV13; DNA: TGTGCCAGCAGCTTAGCCCTAGCCGAGCAGTACTTC; CDR3: CASSLALAEQYF
D: TRBD1; size: -; J: TRBJ1-3; V: TRBV7-6; DNA: TGTGCCAGCAGCTCGGACAGGGCTCCCGGAAACACCATATATTTT; CDR3: CASSSDRAPGNTIYF
D: -; size: -; J: TRBJ2-3; V: TRBV11-3; DNA: TGTGCCAGCAGCCGATACGAGGCCACAGATACGCAGTATTTT; CDR3: CASSRYEATDTQYF
D: -; size: -; J: TRBJ2-5; V: TRBV2; DNA: TGTGCCAGCAGTGAAGGGCCGCGGAAAACGGAGACCCAGTACTTC; CDR3: CASSEGPRKTETQYF
D: -; size: few; J: TRBJ1-5; V: TRBV19; DNA: TGTGCCAGTAGTATAGCAGGGTTGAATCAGCCCCAGCATTTT; CDR3: CASSIAGLNQPQHF
D: TRBD2; size: -; J: TRBJ2-3; V: TRBV5-6; DNA: TGTGCCAGCAGCTTGCATAGTCTCGCGGGAGGAGGGGATACGCAGTATTTT; CDR3: CASSLHSLAGGGDTQYF
D: -; size: -; J: TRBJ1-2; V: TRBV27; DNA: TGTGCCAGCAGTTTATCGTGGGGAGATATTAACTATGGCTACACCTTC; CDR3: CASSLSWGDINYGYTF
D: -; size: -; J: TRBJ2-7; V: TRBV28; DNA: TGTGCCAGCAGTTTAGAAGGGTGGCGCAGGGCTAACGAGCAGTACTTC; CDR3: CASSLEGWRRANEQYF
D: TRBD1; size: -; J: TRBJ1-1; V: TRBV27; DNA: TGTGCCAGCAGCCCCGGGACAGGGGTCCTGAACACTGAAGCTTTCTTT; CDR3: CASSPGTGVLNTEAFF
D: TRBD2; size: -; J: TRBJ2-7; V: TRBV10-3; DNA: TGTGCCATCAGTCCTAGCGGGAACTCCTACGAGCAGTACTTC; CDR3: CAISPSGNSYEQYF
D: -; size: -; J: TRBJ1-3; V: TRBV7-2; DNA: TGTGCCAGCAGCTTCAGCGGGGGCTCTGGAAACACCATATATTTT; CDR3: CASSFSGGSGNTIYF
D: -; size: -; J: TRBJ1-4; V: TRBV28; DNA: TGTGCCAGCAGTCAGAACACAGGGAAATATAATGAAAAACTGTTTTTT; CDR3: CASSQNTGKYNEKLFF
D: -; size: few; J: TRBJ2-7; V: TRBV7-9; DNA: TGTGCCAGCAGCTTATACAGGGATCCCTACGAGCAGTACTTC; CDR3: CASSLYRDPYEQYF
D: TRBD1; size: -; J: TRBJ1-4; V: TRBV14; DNA: TGTGCCAGCAGCCAAAGAACAGGGGATGAAAAACTGTTTTTT; CDR3: CASSQRTGDEKLFF
D: TRBD1; size: -; J: TRBJ1-1; V: TRBV4-2; DNA: TGTGCCAGCAGCCCGATGACAGGGATCACTGAAGCTTTCTTT; CDR3: CASSPMTGITEAFF
D: -; size: -; J: TRBJ2-5; V: TRBV25-1; DNA: TGTGCCAGCAGCAGTTGGCAGAGGCAAGAGACCCAGTACTTC; CDR3: CASSSWQRQETQYF
D: TRBD2; size: -; J: TRBJ2-1; V: TRBV6-5; DNA: TGTGCCAGCAGTTACAGCCTAGCGGGAGGGTTCGATGAGCAGTTCTTC; CDR3: CASSYSLAGGFDEQFF
D: -; size: -; J: TRBJ2-1; V: TRBV7-6; DNA: TGTGCCAGCAGCAACCGGAGGGTTAGCAATGAGCAGTTCTTC; CDR3: CASSNRRVSNEQFF
D: TRBD1; size: -; J: TRBJ2-7; V: TRBV7-9; DNA: TGTGCCAGCAGCCACCGGGACAGAACCTACGAGCAGTACTTC; CDR3: CASSHRDRTYEQYF
D: TRBD1; size: -; J: TRBJ2-1; V: TRBV19; DNA: TGTGCCAGTAGTGGGACAGGGGGCTACAATGAGCAGTTCTTC; CDR3: CASSGTGGYNEQFF
D: -; size: -; J: TRBJ2-6; V: TRBV9; DNA: TGTGCCAGCAGCCATAACCCAGCCCGGGGCTCTGGGGCCAACGTCCTGACTTTC; CDR3: CASSHNPARGSGANVLTF
D: -; size: -; J: TRBJ2-6; V: TRBV7-9; DNA: TGTGCCAGCAGCTTCGGGGGGGCCAACGTCCTGACTTTC; CDR3: CASSFGGANVLTF
D: TRBD1; size: -; J: TRBJ1-2; V: TRBV5-6; DNA: TGTGCCAGCAGCTTGGCCCAGGGGGGAGGAGGCTACACCTTC; CDR3: CASSLAQGGGGYTF
D: TRBD2; size: -; J: TRBJ2-1; V: TRBV4-2; DNA: TGTGCCAGCAGCCAAGATTTGGGACTAGCGGGAGGGGATGAGCAGTTCTTC; CDR3: CASSQDLGLAGGDEQFF
D: TRBD1; size: -; J: TRBJ2-7; V: TRBV25-1; DNA: TGTGCCAGCAGTGAGGGGGGACAGGGGATTTCCTACGAGCAGTACTTC; CDR3: CASSEGGQGISYEQYF
D: TRBD2; size: -; J: TRBJ2-7; V: TRBV29-1; DNA: TGCAGCGGGGGACTACCCTACGAGCAGTACTTC; CDR3: CSGGLPYEQYF
D: -; size: -; J: TRBJ2-5; V: TRBV29-1; DNA: TGCAGCGGTGGGAAGGGGGAGACCCAGTACTTC; CDR3: CSGGKGETQYF
D: TRBD2; size: -; J: TRBJ2-7; V: TRBV5-6; DNA: TGTGCCAGCAGCTTGGGTCCTAGCGGGACGATAAGCTCCTACGAGCAGTACTTC; CDR3: CASSLGPSGTISSYEQYF
D: TRBD1; size: -; J: TRBJ1-4; V: TRBV4-1; DNA: TGCGCCAGCAGCCAAGTTGACGGACAGGGGAATGAAAAACTGTTTTTT; CDR3: CASSQVDGQGNEKLFF
D: TRBD1; size: -; J: TRBJ1-1; V: TRBV9; DNA: TGTGCCAGCAGCGTAGCAGGGGGCCGCGGCACTGAAGCTTTCTTT; CDR3: CASSVAGGRGTEAFF